The 21 T cell receptor beta chains below all came from one sample that was sequenced in a study of T cell clonality in common variable immunodeficiency. TCRdb's copy holds only in-frame clones and misses some; the assay was immunoSEQ multiplex PCR. Captured here are about 35,000 clones, none seen once; the top ten comprise 8% to 10%. The sample consisted of peripheral blood mononuclear cells. Every receptor here comes from a person between 18 and 70 years old in good health.

Note on this clone: The read ends 3 residues shy of where the CDR3 ends; the end is completed using the germline J gene. V and J are TRBV2 and TRBJ2-2, with 7 positions matching TRBD1. Germline values: CDR1 SNHLY, CDR2 FYNNEI. CDR3 length: 17 amino acids. This chain's CDR3 is CASSTLSWDSSNEKLFF. The CDR3 DNA, read in part, is TGTGCCAGCAGTACCCTCTCCTGGGACAGCTCTAATGAAAAG.

This clone was counted at least ten times. The sequenced CDR3 bases are TGTGCCGCCACGGCTAGAGGTCCAATCGATACG. Translated: CAATARGPIDT. In full, the CDR3 is CAATARGPIDTQYF. This chain connects TRBV30 to TRBJ2-3; no clear D gene. The read ends 3 residues early relative to the CDR3; the germline J gene fills the gap. Trimming pared 8 bases from V and 6 bases from J, leaving 21 bases between. The CDR3 sequence is 14 residues long. Germline V gene data show CDR1 as GTSNPN and CDR2 as SVGIG (reference sequence).

This clone came up many times. The read ends 3 residues early relative to the CDR3; the germline J gene fills the gap. J is TRBJ2-3 and V is TRBV12-3 or TRBV12-4; 9 bases line up with TRBD1. V trimming: 7 bases; J trimming: 7 bases; junction bases outside the gene matches: 12. The CDR3 length is 15 residues. The CDR3 DNA, read in part, is TGTGCCAGCATCCTAGCCCCGGGACAGGGCCATACG. Its protein product is CASILAPGQGHT. The whole CDR3 region reads CASILAPGQGHTQYF.

This clone was picked up many times. CDR3 sequence reads: CASSPGQAYEQYF. The part of the CDR3 DNA that was read is TGTGCCAGTTCCCCGGGACAGGCCTACGAG. This chain joins TRBV19 and TRBJ2-7; 8 bases match TRBD1. The read comes to an end 3 residues before the CDR3 does, leaving the germline J gene to fill in the end. J was trimmed by 2 bases and V by 8 bases; bases with no gene match: 5. The germline V gene encodes CDR1 LNHDA and CDR2 SQIVND (reference sequence). CDR3 size: 13 residues.

In its sample, this clone was seen many times. The CDR3 extends 3 residues past the end of the read, so its final part is completed from the germline J gene. The chain links TRBV7-9 to TRBJ1-5; D is perhaps TRBD1 (5 bases). V dropped 5 bases and J dropped 3 bases, with 8 bases sitting between them. The CDR3 runs 13 residues. Per germline, CDR1 SEHNR and CDR2 FQNEAQ (reference sequence). The CDR3 here is CASSGQANQPQHF. The CDR3 bases that were read are TGTGCCAGCAGCGGACAAGCCAATCAGCCC.

This clone was detected many times. The read terminates 3 residues before the CDR3 end, so the remaining end is supplied by the germline J gene. The rearrangement links TRBV7-2 to TRBJ2-3, with 10 positions matching TRBD2. The CDR3 consists of 15 residues. The ends lost 8 bases at V and 3 bases at J; junction bases unmatched: 8. Germline lookup yields CDR1 SGHTA and CDR2 FQGNSA. This CDR3 is CASVAIAGGTDTQYF. Partial CDR3 DNA: TGTGCCAGCGTAGCTATAGCGGGAGGAACAGATACG.

As regards this clone: A much bigger clone sits one base away, suggesting this may be a read error. The CDR3 goes on 3 residues after the read ends, and that part is filled in from the germline J gene. The gene calls are TRBV7-3 and TRBJ2-5, with D maybe TRBD2 (5 bases). CDR3 size: 15 residues. CDR1 SGHTA and CDR2 FQGTGA come from the germline V gene. The DNA read from the CDR3 is TGTGCCAGCAGCCCACTAGGCGGACCCACAGATACC. Its protein is CASSPLGGPTDT. The complete CDR3 sequence is CASSPLGGPTDTQYF. The whole variable domain, filled in from reference TRBV7-3 and TRBJ2-5, reads GAGVSQTPSNKVTEKGKYVELRCDPISGHTALYWYRQSLGQGPEFLIYFQGTGAADDSGLPNDRFFAVRPEGSVSTLKIQRTERGDSAVYLCASSPLGGPTDTQYFGPGTRLLVL.

This clone occurred many times. Read coverage stops 3 residues before the CDR3 terminus; the germline J gene supplies the remainder. The chain combines TRBV12-3 or TRBV12-4 with TRBJ2-3, with 10 bases aligning to TRBD2. The CDR3 extends over 16 amino acids. V lost 5 bases to trimming and J lost 7 bases; unmatched junction nucleotides: 12. The CDR3 loop reads CASSPRPGTSEYTQYF. Incomplete CDR3 DNA: TGTGCCAGCAGTCCCCGACCGGGGACTAGCGAATATACG.

In its sample, this clone was seen many times. The CDR3 goes on 3 residues after the read ends, and that part is filled in from the germline J gene. The chain has TRBV29-1 and TRBJ1-1; 10 positions agree with TRBD1. V dropped 7 bases and J dropped 7; count of bases not matched to a gene: 6. CDR1 and CDR2 from the germline V gene are SQVTM and ANQGSEA. The CDR3 loop spans 12 amino acids. CDR3 DNA, as far as it was read: TGCAGCGCTACCGGGACAGGGGTTGAA. Its protein is CSATGTGVE. The complete CDR3 sequence is CSATGTGVEAFF.

This clone was counted ten times or more. The CDR3 end lies 3 residues beyond the end of the read and is filled in from the germline J gene. The rearrangement links TRBV7-6 to TRBJ2-1, with TRBD2 matching 9 bases. This CDR3 has 13 amino acids. The germline CDR1 and CDR2 sequences are SGHVS and FNYEAQ. The DNA read from the CDR3 is TGTGCTAGCGCCCTGGCGGGGGGGAATGAG. Protein: CASALAGGNE. The CDR3 in its entirety is CASALAGGNEQFF.

On this clone: Just one base apart from a much larger clone, this may be a read error. CDR3 bases read: TGTGCCAGCAGCCGGGACAGTAACACTGAA. Translation gives CASSRDSNTE. The complete CDR3 sequence is CASSRDSNTEAFF. The chain joins TRBV11-2 to TRBJ1-1; 7 positions agree with TRBD1. The CDR3 is cut off 3 residues early in the read; its end comes from the germline J gene. The CDR3 is 13 amino acids. Germline CDR1 and CDR2: SGHAT and FQNNGV. Losses at the gene ends were 5 bases for V and 2 bases for J; bases not matched to a gene: 2.

This clone was seen at least ten times. The read ends 3 residues early relative to the CDR3; the germline J gene fills the gap. J is TRBJ2-2 and V is TRBV13, with 7 bases aligning to TRBD1. In germline, CDR1 is PRHDT, CDR2 FYEKMQ (reference sequence). The trim removed 5 bases at V and 5 bases at J, leaving 8 bases unmatched. This CDR3 has 15 amino acids. The CDR3 bases that were read are TGTGCCAGCAGCCAACCGGACAGGACGACCGGGGAG. Amino acid sequence: CASSQPDRTTGE. The CDR3 reads in full as CASSQPDRTTGELFF.

In its sample, this clone was seen many times. The missing CDR3 end, 3 residues past where the read stops, is filled in from the germline J gene. The chain has TRBV20-1 and TRBJ2-2; 12 nucleotides align to TRBD2. Germline CDR1 reads DFQATT; CDR2 reads SNEGSKA (reference sequence). Trimming at V came to 4 bases and at J to 6 bases, leaving 6 bases not matched to a gene. CDR3 size: 15 residues. Incomplete CDR3 DNA: TGCAGTGCTACCCGGACTAGCGGGAAATCCGGGGAG. Its translation is CSATRTSGKSGE. The full CDR3 protein is CSATRTSGKSGELFF.

This clone was counted ten times or more. The read falls 3 residues short of the CDR3 end, and the missing part is taken from the germline J gene. The chain combines TRBV6-1 with TRBJ2-2, with 8 nucleotides matching TRBD2. This CDR3 spans 14 amino acids. With V trimmed by 3 bases and J by 3 bases, 0 bases remained unmatched. Germline lookup yields CDR1 MNHNS and CDR2 SASEGT. The CDR3 reads CASSERGDTGELFF. The CDR3 DNA, read in part, is TGTGCCAGCAGTGAGCGGGGGGACACCGGGGAG.

The table lists this clone with many counts. CDR3 loop: CSASPQTGIRQETQYF. The covered CDR3 bases are TGCAGTGCTAGTCCCCAGACAGGGATTCGCCAAGAGACC. This sequence joins TRBV20-1 and TRBJ2-5; 7 bases align to TRBD1. The CDR3 end falls 3 residues outside the read, so it is completed with the germline J gene. The germline gives CDR1 DFQATT, CDR2 SNEGSKA (reference sequence). The CDR3 length is 16 residues. J was trimmed by 1 base and V by 3 bases; bases with no gene match: 11.

This clone was picked up many times. The DNA ends 3 residues before the CDR3 does, and the rest of the CDR3 is filled in from the germline J gene. The chain has TRBV5-6 and TRBJ1-6, with D perhaps TRBD1 (6 bases). Trimming removed 4 bases at V and 9 bases at J, with 14 bases between. Germline CDR1 SGHDT, CDR2 YYEEEE. This CDR3 is built from 14 residues. The covered CDR3 bases are TGTGCCAGCAGCCCGGGGGGCAGCGGTTCACCC. Translated: CASSPGGSGSP. The entire CDR3 protein is CASSPGGSGSPLHF.

This clone was found many times. The read finishes 3 residues shy of the CDR3 end, and the germline J gene is used to complete it. The chain combines TRBV11-2 with TRBJ2-7, with 8 positions matching TRBD2. Losses at the gene ends were 5 bases for V and 5 bases for J; bases not matched to a gene: 8. CDR3 length: 14 amino acids. The germline V gene has CDR1 SGHAT and CDR2 FQNNGV. CDR3 in amino acids: CASSPRLAGHEQYF. CDR3 bases read: TGTGCCAGCAGCCCCCGTCTAGCGGGCCACGAG.

As to this clone: The CDR3 goes on 3 residues after the read ends, and that part is filled in from the germline J gene. The chain uses TRBV7-9 and TRBJ2-4, with 7 bases identical to TRBD1. CDR1 and CDR2 (germline): SEHNR, FQNEAQ (reference sequence). This CDR3 contains 13 residues. This CDR3 reads CASSFDRDSGQYF. The CDR3 bases that were read are TGTGCCAGCAGCTTCGACAGGGACAGTGGT.

This clone was observed a few times. The read halts 3 residues ahead of the CDR3 end, with the missing end drawn from the germline J gene. The chain uses TRBV18 and TRBJ2-7; D perhaps matches TRBD2 (6 bases). This CDR3 has 14 residues. The germline V and J ends were trimmed by 6 bases and 2 bases, with 14 bases remaining between them. Germline V gene sequence: CDR1 KGHSH, CDR2 LQKENI. CDR3 DNA, as far as it was read: TGTGCCAGCTCCCCGGGCGGGGCCGCCTACGAG. Its protein product is CASSPGGAAYE. In full, the CDR3 reads CASSPGGAAYEQYF.

This clone was counted at least ten times. The missing CDR3 end, 3 residues past where the read stops, is filled in from the germline J gene. The V call is TRBV28, the J call TRBJ2-1, with TRBD2 matching 8 bases. The length of the CDR3 is 16 residues. J gave up 0 bases and V 6 bases, and 7 bases lay outside the gene matches. Germline V gives CDR1 MDHEN, CDR2 SYDVKM. The CDR3 DNA, read in part, is TGTGCCAGCAGCCGGGGGAGCGGGAGCTCCTACAATGAG. The encoded protein is CASSRGSGSSYNE. The full CDR3 reads CASSRGSGSSYNEQFF. The whole variable domain, remainder taken from reference TRBV28 and TRBJ2-1, is DVKVTQSSRYLVKRTGEKVFLECVQDMDHENMFWYRQDPGLGLRLIYFSYDVKMKEKGDIPEGYSVSREKKERFSLILESASTNQTSMYLCASSRGSGSSYNEQFFGPGTRLTVL.

This clone was detected a few times. Germline is not matched at one junction end, which may reflect a read error. CDR3 sequence reads: CASSSGGQMKETQYF. The CDR3 DNA, read in part, is TGTGCTAGCAGCTCCGGGGGTCAGATGAAGGAGACG. The chain combines TRBV7-7 with TRBJ2-3; possible D gene TRBD2, 6 bases. The read finishes 3 residues shy of the CDR3 end, and the germline J gene is used to complete it. CDR3 length equals 15 residues. Germline assignment: CDR1 SSHAT and CDR2 FNYEAQ (reference sequence).